This TCR beta chain stems from a study of T cell responses to AZD1222 COVID-19 vaccine. Pooling was applied to second doses at about 4 or about 12 weeks. About this clone itself: What it recognizes is unknown.

Study-level points and caveats: Spike-specific TCR breadth and depth rose after two AZD1222 doses. Spike was spanned by vaccine-associated CD4 TCRs, which were dominant at 160-218 and 743-854. Most donors were white British and more were female, and clonal diversity was possibly underestimated.

This CDR3 comprises 15 residues. Germline V gene data show CDR1 as MDHEN and CDR2 as SYDVKM. Only in-frame clones appear in the TCRdb table, and some are missing; sequencing was by immunoSEQ multiplex PCR. The sample carries about 56,000 clones, 75% to 90% recorded once. The sample was peripheral blood, taken 28 days after the second AZD1222 dose. The chain recombines TRBV28 with TRBJ1-2; 10 bases line up with TRBD1. This receptor was identified in an adult who received the AZD1222 COVID-19 vaccine. CDR3 protein: CATHISTGGTYGYTF. The CDR3 bases are TGTGCGACTCACATCTCGACAGGGGGCACCTATGGCTACACCTTC.